The 11 T cell receptor beta chains below were found in one sample sequenced in a study of shared clonotypes between healthy human individuals. This table comes from immunoSEQ multiplex PCR, and its TCRdb copy is limited to in-frame clones, with some not included. Among about 1.5 million clones listed, 98% were seen once. Sequenced: naive CD4+ T cells sorted from blood. Described subset: CD45RA+ positively selected. The receptors were gathered from a man aged 30 to 45 in good health.

The chain has TRBV5-1 and TRBJ1-1; D is undetermined. Trimming pared 4 bases from V and 4 bases from J, leaving 11 bases between. Looked up from germline, CDR1 is SGHRS and CDR2 is YFSETQ. The CDR3 spans 13 residues. The CDR3 here is CASSPRLGTEAFF. The CDR3 DNA reads TGCGCCAGCAGCCCCAGACTCGGCACTGAAGCTTTCTTT. The full variable domain, in which reference TRBV5-1 and TRBJ1-1 provide the parts outside the CDR3, is KAGVTQTPRYLIKTRGQQVTLSCSPISGHRSVSWYQQTPGQGLQFLFEYFSETQRNKGNFPGRFSGRQFSNSRSEMNVSTLELGDSALYLCASSPRLGTEAFFGQGTRLTVV.

V gene TRBV5-4 combines with J gene TRBJ2-1; D uncertain. Trimming took 4 bases from V and 6 from J, leaving 11 bases between them. The CDR3 extends over 13 amino acids. Germline CDR1 and CDR2: SGHNT and YYREEE (reference sequence). The CDR3 is CASSPRLGNEQFF. DNA for the CDR3: TGTGCCAGCAGCCCCCGGCTAGGCAATGAGCAGTTCTTC. The full variable domain, in which reference TRBV5-4 and TRBJ2-1 provide the parts outside the CDR3, is ETGVTQSPTHLIKTRGQQVTLRCSSQSGHNTVSWYQQALGQGPQFIFQYYREEENGRGNFPPRFSGLQFPNYSSELNVNALELDDSALYLCASSPRLGNEQFFGPGTRLTVL.

The chain is built from TRBV28 and TRBJ2-3; D gene ambiguous. The germline V and J ends were trimmed by 6 bases and 7 bases, with 14 bases remaining between them. The CDR3 contains 13 residues. The germline V gene has CDR1 MDHEN and CDR2 SYDVKM. In nucleotides, the CDR3 is TGTGCCAGCAGCTATAGACTGGTGAATACGCAGTATTTT. This encodes CASSYRLVNTQYF.

The genes are TRBV29-1 and TRBJ2-3; TRBD2 is a possible D gene (6 bases). V was shortened by 3 bases and J by 4 bases, with 17 bases between the two germline ends. Per the germline V gene, CDR1 is SQVTM and CDR2 is ANQGSEA. This CDR3 spans 15 amino acids. The CDR3 loop reads CSVDGGRGIADTQYF. CDR3 bases: TGCAGCGTTGACGGGGGTAGAGGGATTGCAGATACGCAGTATTTT.

This clone was picked up one time. The chain is built from TRBV5-1 and TRBJ2-7, with 8 bases fitting TRBD2. Germline CDR1 and CDR2: SGHRS and YFSETQ. V shed 4 bases and J 2 bases; nucleotides not matched to a gene: 8. The CDR3 extends over 15 amino acids. The chain's CDR3 is CASSAAGTSTYEQYF. The CDR3 DNA is TGCGCCAGCAGCGCTGCCGGGACTAGTACCTACGAGCAGTACTTC.

The chain combines TRBV2 with TRBJ2-3; D ambiguous. CDR3 length: 12 residues. Germline CDR1 and CDR2: SNHLY and FYNNEI. The V end lost 3 bases, the J end lost 7 bases, and 8 bases lay between the germline ends. The CDR3 spells CASSDAFYTQYF. The DNA for the CDR3 is TGTGCCAGCAGTGACGCTTTCTATACGCAGTATTTT.

The chain carries TRBV7-2 and TRBJ2-7; TRBD2 matches at 11 bases. The CDR3 extends over 17 amino acids. Germline CDR1 SGHTA, CDR2 FQGNSA. Germline trimming cut 5 bases from V and 2 bases from J; bases unmatched to any gene: 11. CDR3 sequence reads: CASSPQPTSGATYEQYF. The CDR3, as DNA: TGTGCCAGCAGCCCCCAACCGACTAGCGGGGCGACCTACGAGCAGTACTTC.

CDR3 sequence reads: CASSQRPLAGTGNEKLFF. Here the CDR3 DNA reads TGCGCCAGCAGCCAACGTCCATTGGCAGGGACAGGGAATGAAAAACTGTTTTTT. V is TRBV4-3 and J is TRBJ1-4, with 9 positions matching TRBD1. This CDR3 is built from 18 residues. Germline V lookup: CDR1 LGHNA, CDR2 YSLEER. Trimming at V came to 2 bases and at J to 5 bases, leaving 12 bases not matched to a gene.

This sequence joins TRBV5-6 and TRBJ1-1; 7 bases align to TRBD1. V shed 3 bases, J shed 3 bases, and the junction held 5 bases outside the gene matches. Germline V gene data show CDR1 as SGHDT and CDR2 as YYEEEE. CDR3 length: 14 residues. The CDR3 DNA reads TGTGCCAGCAGCTCCTATGACAGGGACACTGAAGCTTTCTTT. Translation gives CASSSYDRDTEAFF.

This chain links TRBV13 with TRBJ2-2; D is perhaps TRBD1 or TRBD2 (5 bases each). Trimming shortened V by 6 bases and J by 7 bases, and 15 bases separated the two germline ends. The CDR3 is made up of 14 amino acids. Germline V CDR1 and CDR2: PRHDT, FYEKMQ (reference sequence). The CDR3, as DNA: TGTGCCAGCAGGACCGGGACCCTTAGCGGGGAGCTGTTTTTT. Residues: CASRTGTLSGELFF.

The V and J genes are TRBV5-4 and TRBJ2-7, with 7 bases lining up with TRBD2. J lost 3 bases, V lost 3 bases, and 9 bases had no gene match. Germline V gene lookup returns CDR1 SGHNT and CDR2 YYREEE (reference sequence). The CDR3 spans 15 residues. The CDR3 is CASSYGLVGNYEQYF. The CDR3 DNA reads as TGTGCCAGCAGCTATGGACTAGTCGGGAACTACGAGCAGTACTTC.